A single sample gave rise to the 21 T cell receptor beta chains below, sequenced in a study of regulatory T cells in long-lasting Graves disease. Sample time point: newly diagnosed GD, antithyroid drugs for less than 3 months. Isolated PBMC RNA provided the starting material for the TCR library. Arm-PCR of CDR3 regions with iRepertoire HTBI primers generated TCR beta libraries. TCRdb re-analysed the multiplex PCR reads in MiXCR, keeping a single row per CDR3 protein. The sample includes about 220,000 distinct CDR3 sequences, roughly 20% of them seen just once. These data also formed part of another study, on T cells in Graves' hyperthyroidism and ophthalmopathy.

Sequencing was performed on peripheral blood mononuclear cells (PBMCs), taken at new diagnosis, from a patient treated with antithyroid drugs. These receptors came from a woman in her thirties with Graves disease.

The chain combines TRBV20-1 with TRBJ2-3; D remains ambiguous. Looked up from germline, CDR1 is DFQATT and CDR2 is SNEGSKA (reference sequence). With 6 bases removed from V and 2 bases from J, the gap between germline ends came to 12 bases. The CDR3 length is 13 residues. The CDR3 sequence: CSANTGHTDTQYF. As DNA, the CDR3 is TGCAGTGCGAATACGGGTCACACAGATACGCAGTATTTT.

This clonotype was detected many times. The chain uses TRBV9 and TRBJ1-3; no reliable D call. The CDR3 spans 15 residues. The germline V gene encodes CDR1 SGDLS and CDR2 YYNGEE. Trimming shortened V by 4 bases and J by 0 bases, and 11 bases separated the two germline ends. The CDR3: CASSQRVSSGNTIYF. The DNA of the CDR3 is TGTGCCAGCAGCCAAAGGGTGAGCTCTGGAAACACCATATATTTT.

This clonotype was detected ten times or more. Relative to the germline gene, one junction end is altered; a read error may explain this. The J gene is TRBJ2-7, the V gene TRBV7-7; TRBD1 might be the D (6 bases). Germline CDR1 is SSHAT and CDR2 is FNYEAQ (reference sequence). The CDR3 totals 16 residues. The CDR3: CASSLEYGTSSYEQYF. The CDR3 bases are TGTGCTAGCAGCTTAGAGTACGGGACATCTTCCTACGAGCAGTACTTC. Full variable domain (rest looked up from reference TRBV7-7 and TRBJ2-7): GAGVSQSPRYKVTKRGQDVTLRCDPISSHATLYWYQQALGQGPEFLTYFNYEAQPDKSGLPSDRFSAERPEGSISTLTIQRTEQRDSAMYRCASSLEYGTSSYEQYFGPGTRLTVT.

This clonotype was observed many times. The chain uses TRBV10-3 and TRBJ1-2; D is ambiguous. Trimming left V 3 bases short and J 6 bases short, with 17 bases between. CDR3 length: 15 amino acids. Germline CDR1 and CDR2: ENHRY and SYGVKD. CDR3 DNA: TGTGCCATCAGTGATACAGTTCACCACGGGGATGGCTACACCTTC. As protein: CAISDTVHHGDGYTF.

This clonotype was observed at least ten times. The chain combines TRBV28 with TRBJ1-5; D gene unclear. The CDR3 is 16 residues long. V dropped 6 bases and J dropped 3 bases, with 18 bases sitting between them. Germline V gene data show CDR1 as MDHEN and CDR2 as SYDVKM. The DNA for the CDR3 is TGTGCCAGCAGCCGTGCCCGGGTCCTCTCCAATCAGCCCCAGCATTTT. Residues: CASSRARVLSNQPQHF. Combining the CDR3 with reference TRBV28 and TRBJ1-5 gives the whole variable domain DVKVTQSSRYLVKRTGEKVFLECVQDMDHENMFWYRQDPGLGLRLIYFSYDVKMKEKGDIPEGYSVSREKKERFSLILESASTNQTSMYLCASSRARVLSNQPQHFGDGTRLSIL.

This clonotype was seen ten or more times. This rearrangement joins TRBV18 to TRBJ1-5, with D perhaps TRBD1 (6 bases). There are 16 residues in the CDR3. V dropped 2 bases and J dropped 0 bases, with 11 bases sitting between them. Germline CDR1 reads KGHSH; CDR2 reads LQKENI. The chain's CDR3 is CASSPGRGDSNQPQHF. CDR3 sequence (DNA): TGTGCCAGCTCACCAGGCAGGGGCGATAGCAATCAGCCCCAGCATTTT.

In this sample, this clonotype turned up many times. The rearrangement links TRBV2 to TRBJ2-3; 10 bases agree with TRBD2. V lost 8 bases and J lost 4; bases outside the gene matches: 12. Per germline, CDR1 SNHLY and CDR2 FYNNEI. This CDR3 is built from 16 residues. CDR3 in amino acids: CASGGPSGRRADTQYF. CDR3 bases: TGTGCCAGCGGGGGGCCTAGCGGGAGAAGGGCAGATACGCAGTATTTT.

The CDR3 coding sequence is TGTGCCAGCAGGGGTACCGGACTAGTAACAGATACGCAGTATTTT. This encodes CASRGTGLVTDTQYF. The V gene is TRBV13, the J gene TRBJ2-3, with 7 bases fitting TRBD2. The CDR3 has 15 residues. J lost 3 bases, V lost 6 bases, and 9 bases had no gene match. From germline, CDR1 is PRHDT and CDR2 FYEKMQ (reference sequence).

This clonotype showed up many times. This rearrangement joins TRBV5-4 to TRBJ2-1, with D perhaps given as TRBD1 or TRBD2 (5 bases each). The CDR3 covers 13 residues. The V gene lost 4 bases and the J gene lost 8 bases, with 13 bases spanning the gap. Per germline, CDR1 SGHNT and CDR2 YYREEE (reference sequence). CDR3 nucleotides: TGTGCCAGCAGCCGTCCCGGGGCCGATGAGCAGTTCTTC. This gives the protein CASSRPGADEQFF.

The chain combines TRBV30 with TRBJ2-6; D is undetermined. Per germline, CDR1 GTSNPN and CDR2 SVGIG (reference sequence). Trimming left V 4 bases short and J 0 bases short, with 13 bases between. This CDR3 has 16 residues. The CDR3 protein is CAWNRQAISGANVLTF. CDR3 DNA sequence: TGTGCCTGGAATAGGCAGGCGATCTCTGGGGCCAACGTCCTGACTTTC.

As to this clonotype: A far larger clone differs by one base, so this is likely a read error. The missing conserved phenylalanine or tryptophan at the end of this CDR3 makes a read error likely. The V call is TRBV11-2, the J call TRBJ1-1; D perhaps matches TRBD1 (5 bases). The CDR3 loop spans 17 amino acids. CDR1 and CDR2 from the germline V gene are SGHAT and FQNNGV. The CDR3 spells CASSLGVTGTPNTEAFS. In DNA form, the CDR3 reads TGCGCCAGCAGCTTAGGGGTGACCGGCACCCCGAACACTGAAGCTTTCTCT.

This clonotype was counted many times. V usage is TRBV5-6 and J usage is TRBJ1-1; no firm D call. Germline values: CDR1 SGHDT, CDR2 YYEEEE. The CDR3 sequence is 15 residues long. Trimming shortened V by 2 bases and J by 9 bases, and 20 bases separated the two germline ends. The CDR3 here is CASSLASLTSRKAFF. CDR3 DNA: TGTGCCAGCAGCTTAGCGTCTTTGACTTCCCGGAAAGCTTTCTTT.

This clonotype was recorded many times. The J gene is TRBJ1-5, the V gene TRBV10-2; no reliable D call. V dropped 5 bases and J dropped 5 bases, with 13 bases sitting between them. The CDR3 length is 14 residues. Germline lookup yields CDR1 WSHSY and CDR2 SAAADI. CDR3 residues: CASSKDTVHQPQHF. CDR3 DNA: TGCGCCAGCAGTAAGGATACAGTTCATCAGCCCCAGCATTTT.

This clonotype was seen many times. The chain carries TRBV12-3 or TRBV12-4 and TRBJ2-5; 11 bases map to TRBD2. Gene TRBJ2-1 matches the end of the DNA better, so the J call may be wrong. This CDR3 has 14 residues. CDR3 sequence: CASKLAGARNEQFF. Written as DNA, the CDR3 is TGTGCCAGCAAACTAGCGGGAGCGAGAAATGAGCAGTTCTTC.

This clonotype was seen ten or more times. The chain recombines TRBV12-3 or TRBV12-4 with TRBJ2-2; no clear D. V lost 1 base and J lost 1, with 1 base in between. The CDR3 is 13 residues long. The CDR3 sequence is CASSLGNTGELFF. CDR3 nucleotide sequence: TGTGCCAGCAGTTTAGGGAACACCGGGGAGCTGTTTTTT.

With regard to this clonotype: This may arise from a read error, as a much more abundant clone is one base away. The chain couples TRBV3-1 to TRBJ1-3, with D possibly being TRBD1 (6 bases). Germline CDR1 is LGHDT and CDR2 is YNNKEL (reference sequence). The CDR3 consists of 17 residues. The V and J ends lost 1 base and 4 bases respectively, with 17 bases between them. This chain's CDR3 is CASSQASETGVGNTIYF. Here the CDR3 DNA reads TGTGCCAGCAGCCAAGCTTCCGAGACAGGTGTCGGAAACACCATATATTTT.

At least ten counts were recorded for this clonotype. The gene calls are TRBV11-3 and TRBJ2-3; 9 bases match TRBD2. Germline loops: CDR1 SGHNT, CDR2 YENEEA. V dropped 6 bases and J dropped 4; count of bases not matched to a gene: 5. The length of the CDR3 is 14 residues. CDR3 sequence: CASSYSGRADTQYF. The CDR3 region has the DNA TGTGCCAGCAGTTATAGCGGGAGAGCAGATACGCAGTATTTT.

The CDR3 DNA is TGTGCCAGCACCTCTTTACGGGGGGGCCGACGGAACACTGAAGCTTTCTTT. Translated, it gives CASTSLRGGRRNTEAFF. This chain uses TRBV12-3 or TRBV12-4 with TRBJ1-1; TRBD1 is a possible D gene (6 bases). The CDR3 extends over 17 amino acids. The ends were cut back, 7 bases at V and 1 base at J, with 22 bases in the middle.

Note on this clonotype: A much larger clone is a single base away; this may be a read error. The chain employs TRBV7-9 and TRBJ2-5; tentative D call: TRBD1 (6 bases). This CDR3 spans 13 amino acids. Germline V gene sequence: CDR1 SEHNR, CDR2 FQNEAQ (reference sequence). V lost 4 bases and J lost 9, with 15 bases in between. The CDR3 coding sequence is TGTGCCAGCAGCTCTGACAGGTCGGAGGCCCAGTACTTC. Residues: CASSSDRSEAQYF.

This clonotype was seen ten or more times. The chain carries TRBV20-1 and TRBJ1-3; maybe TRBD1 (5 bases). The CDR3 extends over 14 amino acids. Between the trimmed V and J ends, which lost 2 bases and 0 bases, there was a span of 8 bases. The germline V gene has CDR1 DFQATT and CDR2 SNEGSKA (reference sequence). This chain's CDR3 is CSARSRGSGNTIYF. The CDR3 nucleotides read TGCAGTGCTAGATCAAGGGGCTCTGGAAACACCATATATTTT.

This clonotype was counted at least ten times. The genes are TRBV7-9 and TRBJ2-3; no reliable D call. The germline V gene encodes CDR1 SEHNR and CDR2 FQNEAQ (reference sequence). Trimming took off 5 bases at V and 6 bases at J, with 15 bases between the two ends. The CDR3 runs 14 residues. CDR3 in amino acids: CASSPGLKADTQYF. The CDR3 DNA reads TGTGCCAGCAGCCCCGGGCTTAAGGCGGATACGCAGTATTTT.